These T cell receptor beta chains were read from a single sample in a study of OX40 agonist ivuxolimab in advanced cancers. Data came from immunoSEQ multiplex PCR; TCRdb stores just in-frame clones and leaves some out. The sample includes around 100,000 clones, just under 90% of them seen just once. The specimen comprised CD4+ or CD8+ T cells sorted from blood, sampled in a trial of the OX40 agonist ivuxolimab. These receptors all stem from an adult with an advanced solid tumor such as melanoma, head and neck, liver or kidney cancer. Both conserved end residues are part of each CDR3. Not all rows give a size; the values are once, few, many and, for expanded clones, a class.

v_call,clone_size,cdr3_aa
TRBV10-2,NA,CASNNRGTYEQYF
TRBV18,NA,CASSPVGSSYNEQFF
TRBV7-2,NA,CASSLGTSGGIRSTDTQYF
TRBV4-1,NA,CASSRLTSRQVFIGYTF
TRBV14,NA,CASSPLAGEVNNEQFF
TRBV18,NA,CASSLRGNTEAFF
TRBV4-2,NA,CASSQDRRAGVNTEAFF
TRBV11-2,NA,CASDRGLQGNQPQHF
TRBV15,NA,CATSRSGENRETQYF
TRBV7-2,once,CASRAGLAGAGDTQYF
TRBV25-1,NA,CASSVRKETQYF
TRBV5-1,NA,CASFRTGAGDNEQFF
TRBV10-3,NA,CAISGALQGSTDTQYF
TRBV4-3,NA,CASSQGGPESNYGYTF
TRBV18,NA,CASSPRTGKNTEAFF
TRBV5-1,NA,CASSSDTGVQNIQYF
TRBV6-4,NA,CAKIRWGTKNIQYF
TRBV9,NA,CASSPGQGKDSPLHF
TRBV20-1,NA,CSAREQNEQFF
TRBV10-2,once,CASSESTAGTSYNEQFF
TRBV7-6,NA,CASSLGRLELTGELFF
TRBV28,NA,CASSPRGGPLNYGYTF
TRBV18,NA,CASSPFRDTNNEQFF
TRBV30,NA,CAWSGQGNQPQHF
TRBV4-3,NA,CASSQDWDRGVNQETQYF
TRBV29-1,NA,CSVEITGLTGELFF
TRBV6-1,NA,CASSFGTGGYEQYF
TRBV19,few,CASMTGNRDTQYF
TRBV30,few,CAWSVFGGGYTF
TRBV5-1,NA,CASTSGGAYNEQFF
TRBV7-2,NA,CASSLRKGRDNEQFF
TRBV21-1,NA,CASNMFRLTYEQYF
TRBV27,NA,CASPDRGASSTDTQYF
TRBV6-1,NA,CASSVGINEKLFF
TRBV7-2,NA,CASSLTGGYEQYF
TRBV7-3,NA,CASSLSGGFEETQYF
TRBV27,NA,CASSPGTGTGEQYF
TRBV20-1,NA,CSAIDNEQFF
TRBV15,once,CATSKGLAAITTDTQYF
TRBV6-5,NA,CAGRQGWETQYF